These 20 T cell receptor beta chains were sequenced from one sample in a study of preoperative IRX-2 immunotherapy in early breast cancer. Clones were sequenced by immunoSEQ multiplex PCR, and TCRdb holds only the in-frame ones, with some missing. This sample has 39,000 or so clones, with around three quarters found just once. Specified treatment: preoperative locoregional IRX-2 cytokine immunotherapy. The sequences come from tumor tissue, collected after IRX-2 immunotherapy. The source of these receptors is a human donor with breast cancer.

The genes are TRBV19 and TRBJ2-7; TRBD1 matches at 7 bases. Germline V gene sequence: CDR1 LNHDA, CDR2 SQIVND (reference sequence). Trimming took 4 bases from V and 5 from J; bases not matched to a gene: 5. This CDR3 is built from 13 residues. CDR3 residues: CASSTTGSHEQYF. In DNA, the CDR3 is TGTGCCAGTAGTACGACAGGGTCCCACGAGCAGTACTTC.

In this sample, this clone turned up once. J is TRBJ2-7 and V is TRBV23-1; D call uncertain. TRBV23-1 carries the ORF label, with uncertain function. CDR3 length: 15 residues. Trimming removed 6 bases at V and 2 bases at J, with 17 bases between. The CDR3 loop is CASSRNPELPYEQYF. The CDR3 DNA sequence: TGCGCCAGCAGCCGCAACCCGGAGTTACCCTACGAGCAGTACTTC.

This sequence joins TRBV11-3 and TRBJ2-5; the match to TRBD2 covers 8 bases. CDR1 and CDR2 from the germline V gene are SGHNT and YENEEA. This CDR3 is built from 14 residues. Trimming cost V 5 bases and J 5 bases; bases outside gene matches: 7. CDR3: CASSGIAGRETQYF. CDR3 nucleotides: TGTGCCAGCAGCGGTATAGCGGGGCGGGAGACCCAGTACTTC.

V gene TRBV18 combines with J gene TRBJ2-7; D gene unclear. Trimming took off 3 bases at V and 2 bases at J, with 11 bases between the two ends. Per germline, CDR1 KGHSH and CDR2 LQKENI. The CDR3 covers 14 residues. Here the CDR3 reads CASSPLRGAYEQYF. DNA of the CDR3: TGTGCCAGCTCACCCCTTCGCGGCGCCTACGAGCAGTACTTC.

The V gene is TRBV12-5, the J gene TRBJ2-3; D unresolved. Trimming removed 2 bases from V and 9 bases from J, with 6 bases in between. Germline assignment: CDR1 LGHNT and CDR2 FRNRAP. This CDR3 comprises 11 residues. CDR3 nucleotides: TGTGCTAGTGGTTTGACGAACACGCAGTATTTT. It specifies CASGLTNTQYF.

This clone was counted a few times. The same CDR3 also results from other DNA sequences found in this sample. The gene calls are TRBV6-8 and TRBJ1-3; the D is unclear. V shed 0 bases and J shed 0 bases, with 9 bases lying between them. Germline CDR1 reads MNHGY; CDR2 reads SAAAGT. The CDR3 has 16 amino acids. Written as DNA, the CDR3 is TGTGCCAGCAGTTACTCAGGCGGGGTCTCTGGAAACACCATATATTTT. Its translation: CASSYSGGVSGNTIYF.

The V gene is TRBV6-4, the J gene TRBJ1-6; no clear D gene. The CDR3 consists of 15 residues. Germline V gene sequence: CDR1 MRHNA, CDR2 SNTAGT. Trimming shortened V by 4 bases and J by 0 bases, and 7 bases separated the two germline ends. The CDR3 region has the DNA TGTGCCAGCAGTGTAGGGAGCTCCTATAATTCACCCCTCCACTTT. This codes for CASSVGSSYNSPLHF.

Here the CDR3 DNA reads TGTGCCAGCAGCTCTAGTAAAGGCAGCCGATGGGAGCAGTTCTTC. Its translation: CASSSSKGSRWEQFF. The chain uses TRBV6-8 and TRBJ2-1; D is ambiguous. Germline-derived CDR1 and CDR2 are MNHGY and SAAAGT. V dropped 6 bases and J dropped 10 bases, with 22 bases sitting between them. This CDR3 region has 15 residues.

The chain couples TRBV5-1 to TRBJ1-2; TRBD1 agrees at 10 bases. Germline lookup yields CDR1 SGHRS and CDR2 YFSETQ. Germline trimming cut 4 bases from V and 6 bases from J; bases unmatched to any gene: 9. The CDR3 loop spans 15 amino acids. The CDR3, as DNA: TGCGCCAGCAGCGCGACGGACGGGACAGGGGATGGCTACACCTTC. This translates into CASSATDGTGDGYTF.

This chain connects TRBV19 to TRBJ1-3; 8 positions match TRBD1. Germline lookup yields CDR1 LNHDA and CDR2 SQIVND (reference sequence). CDR3 length: 19 residues. The V gene end was trimmed by 4 bases and the J gene end by 0 bases; junction bases not matched to a gene: 14. The CDR3 protein is CASSTTSFQGALSGNTIYF. The DNA of the CDR3 is TGTGCCAGTAGTACCACCTCTTTCCAGGGGGCACTCTCTGGAAACACCATATATTTT.

The gene calls are TRBV10-2 and TRBJ2-7, with 12 positions matching TRBD2. Trimming took 6 bases from V and 6 from J; bases not matched to a gene: 9. CDR3 length equals 15 residues. The germline V gene encodes CDR1 WSHSY and CDR2 SAAADI. CDR3 residues: CASSLTSGRTVEQYF. The CDR3 nucleotides are TGCGCCAGCAGCTTGACTAGCGGGAGAACGGTCGAGCAGTACTTC.

This clone was counted between two and nine times. This chain joins TRBV6-8 and TRBJ1-5; D ambiguous. There are 14 residues in the CDR3. Germline CDR1 reads MNHGY; CDR2 reads SAAAGT. V was trimmed by 6 bases and J by 1 base, leaving 10 bases between them. In DNA form, the CDR3 reads TGTGCCAGCAGAGAGGCGACCAGCAATCAGCCCCAGCATTTT. Amino acids: CASREATSNQPQHF.

The V and J genes are TRBV19 and TRBJ2-3; D is uncertain. Per germline, CDR1 LNHDA and CDR2 SQIVND (reference sequence). V lost 5 bases, J lost 2 bases, and 11 bases lay in between. There are 14 residues in the CDR3. CDR3 bases: TGTGCCAGTAGTCCTCGACTTTCCACAGATACGCAGTATTTT. It is translated as CASSPRLSTDTQYF.

The chain uses TRBV19 and TRBJ2-3, with 7 bases that match TRBD2. The CDR3 has 14 amino acids. Germline lookup yields CDR1 LNHDA and CDR2 SQIVND (reference sequence). With V trimmed by 2 bases and J by 6 bases, 5 bases remained unmatched. In DNA form, the CDR3 reads TGTGCCAGTAGTATATCCGCGGGAGTGGATACGCAGTATTTT. It is translated as CASSISAGVDTQYF.

The V and J genes are TRBV28 and TRBJ2-5, with D perhaps TRBD1 (5 bases). Germline V gene data show CDR1 as MDHEN and CDR2 as SYDVKM. Trimming took off 6 bases at V and 2 bases at J, with 10 bases between the two ends. This CDR3 spans 13 amino acids. CDR3 loop: CASRGASQETQYF. DNA for the CDR3: TGTGCCAGCAGAGGGGCCAGTCAAGAGACCCAGTACTTC.

This clone is a singleton in its sample. The chain joins TRBV19 to TRBJ2-1; TRBD2 aligns across 10 bases. The CDR3 contains 16 residues. J was trimmed by 0 bases and V by 4 bases; bases with no gene match: 3. Germline lookup yields CDR1 LNHDA and CDR2 SQIVND (reference sequence). CDR3 in DNA: TGTGCCAGTAGTACTAGACTAGCGGGCTCCTACAATGAGCAGTTCTTC. It is translated as CASSTRLAGSYNEQFF.

This clone was detected a few times. The CDR3 nucleotides read TGTGCCAGCACTATGGTAGCGGGAGGGACCTACGAGCAGTACTTC. The encoded protein is CASTMVAGGTYEQYF. J is TRBJ2-7 and V is TRBV6-8; TRBD2 agrees at 11 bases. V lost 7 bases, J lost 2 bases, and 7 bases stayed unmatched. CDR3 length: 15 residues. The germline V gene has CDR1 MNHGY and CDR2 SAAAGT.

The CDR3 region has the DNA TGTGCCAGCAGTTTGGTGTCAGGGGGAGAAAAACTGTTTTTT. Protein sequence: CASSLVSGGEKLFF. The chain employs TRBV28 and TRBJ1-4; 7 bases are a match to TRBD1. Germline V lookup: CDR1 MDHEN, CDR2 SYDVKM. The CDR3 is 14 residues long. Trimming cost V 3 bases and J 8 bases; bases outside gene matches: 6.

Many counts were recorded for this clone. This chain connects TRBV19 to TRBJ1-4; D unresolved. CDR3 length: 13 amino acids. The germline V and J ends were trimmed by 7 bases and 5 bases, with 11 bases remaining between them. The germline V gene has CDR1 LNHDA and CDR2 SQIVND (reference sequence). DNA for the CDR3: TGTGCCAGTAACGACCGCGGCAATGAAAAACTGTTTTTT. Protein sequence: CASNDRGNEKLFF.

V usage is TRBV5-1 and J usage is TRBJ2-2; possibly TRBD1 or TRBD2 for D (5 bases each). Germline CDR1 and CDR2: SGHRS and YFSETQ. With 5 bases removed from V and 1 base from J, the gap between germline ends came to 9 bases. There are 14 residues in the CDR3. The CDR3 is CASSLGRNTGELFF. The CDR3 nucleotides read TGCGCCAGCAGTCTGGGACGGAACACCGGGGAGCTGTTTTTT.